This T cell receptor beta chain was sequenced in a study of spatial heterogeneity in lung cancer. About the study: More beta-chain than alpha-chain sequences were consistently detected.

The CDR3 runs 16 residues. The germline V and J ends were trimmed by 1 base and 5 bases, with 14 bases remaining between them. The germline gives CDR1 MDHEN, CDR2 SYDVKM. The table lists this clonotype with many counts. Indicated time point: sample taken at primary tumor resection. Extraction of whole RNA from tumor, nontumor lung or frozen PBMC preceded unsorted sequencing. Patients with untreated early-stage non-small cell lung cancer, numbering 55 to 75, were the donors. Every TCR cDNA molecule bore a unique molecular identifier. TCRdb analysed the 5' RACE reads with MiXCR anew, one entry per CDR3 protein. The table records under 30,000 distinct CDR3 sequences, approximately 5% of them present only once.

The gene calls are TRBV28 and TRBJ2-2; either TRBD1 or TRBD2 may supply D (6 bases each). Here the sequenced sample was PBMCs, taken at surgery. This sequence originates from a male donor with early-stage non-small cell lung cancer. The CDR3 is CASSLSQGGSTGELFF. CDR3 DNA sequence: TGTGCCAGCAGTTTATCACAGGGAGGATCTACCGGGGAGCTGTTTTTT.